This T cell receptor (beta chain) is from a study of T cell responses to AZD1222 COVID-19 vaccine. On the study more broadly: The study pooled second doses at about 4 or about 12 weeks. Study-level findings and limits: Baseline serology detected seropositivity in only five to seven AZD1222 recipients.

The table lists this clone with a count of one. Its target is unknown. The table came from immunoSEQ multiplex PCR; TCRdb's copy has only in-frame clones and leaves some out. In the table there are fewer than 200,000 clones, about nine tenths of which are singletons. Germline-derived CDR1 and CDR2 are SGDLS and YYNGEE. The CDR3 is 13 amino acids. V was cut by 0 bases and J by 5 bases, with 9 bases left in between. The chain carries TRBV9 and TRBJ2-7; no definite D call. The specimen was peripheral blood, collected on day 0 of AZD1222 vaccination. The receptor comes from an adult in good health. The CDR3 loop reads CASSVGVSNEQYF. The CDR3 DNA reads TGTGCCAGCAGCGTAGGGGTCAGCAACGAGCAGTACTTC.